The subject of this entry is one TCR beta chain. Germline assignment: CDR1 SGHVS and CDR2 FQNEAQ. The CDR3 contains 16 residues. The V and J ends lost 7 bases and 9 bases, in that order; junction bases with no gene match: 12. The data were taken from a study of blood T cell repertoires in COVID-19. Background on the study: The United States, Italy and Spain supplied acute and convalescent COVID-19 samples. Sources were T cells, B-cell-depleted T cells, or PBMCs; the material itself was cDNA or gDNA.

Authors' methods: By means of reference gene primer amplification, nucleated cell counts were estimated. Only in-frame clones appear in the TCRdb table, and some are missing; sequencing was by immunoSEQ multiplex PCR. D and trimming come from the DNA, and the V and J calls and clone size come from that table. The data hold over 250,000 clones, with 75% to 90% observed a single time. The TCR was taken from a man aged 45-65 years with acute or convalescent COVID-19. The material sequenced was peripheral blood. The chain uses TRBV7-8 and TRBJ2-2, with TRBD1 matching 12 bases. CDR3 DNA sequence: TGTGCCAGCACCACGCTTTTCGGGACAGGGGGCCGGGAGCTGTTTTTT. As protein: CASTTLFGTGGRELFF.